This TCR beta chain comes out of a study of CD8+CD57+ T cells in acquired aplastic anemia. At the level of the study: Mean DNA quantity obtained from sorted CD4+ and CD8+ cells was 3 to 3.5 ug.

For CDR3 and TCR beta VDJ profiling, genomic DNA was the template used. A single record per CDR3 protein comes from TCRdb applying MiXCR to the reads. The data contain more than 95,000 distinct CDR3 sequences, almost 40% of them singletons. Patients picked for sequencing had shown CD8+CD57+ cell expansion detected by flow cytometry. The patients, all of them, had severe acquired aplastic anemia. No therapy had been given to the patients at the time of blood sampling. Study-level findings and limits: Patients and controls had in common fewer than 30 CD8+ CDR3 sequences.

Trimming took 7 bases from V and 7 from J, leaving 15 bases between them. CDR3 size: 13 residues. The germline V gene encodes CDR1 KGHDR and CDR2 SFDVKD. Turning to this clonotype: The antigen remains undetermined.

The specimen was sorted CD4+, CD8+, or CD8+CD57+ T cells (not recorded which) from PBMCs. The chain carries TRBV24-1 and TRBJ1-2; TRBD1 might be the D (5 bases). The TCR sequence derives from a human donor with aplastic anemia. The CDR3 coding sequence is TGTGCCACCAGGTCCTTGTCGGGGGTTGGCTACACCTTC. It translates to CATRSLSGVGYTF.